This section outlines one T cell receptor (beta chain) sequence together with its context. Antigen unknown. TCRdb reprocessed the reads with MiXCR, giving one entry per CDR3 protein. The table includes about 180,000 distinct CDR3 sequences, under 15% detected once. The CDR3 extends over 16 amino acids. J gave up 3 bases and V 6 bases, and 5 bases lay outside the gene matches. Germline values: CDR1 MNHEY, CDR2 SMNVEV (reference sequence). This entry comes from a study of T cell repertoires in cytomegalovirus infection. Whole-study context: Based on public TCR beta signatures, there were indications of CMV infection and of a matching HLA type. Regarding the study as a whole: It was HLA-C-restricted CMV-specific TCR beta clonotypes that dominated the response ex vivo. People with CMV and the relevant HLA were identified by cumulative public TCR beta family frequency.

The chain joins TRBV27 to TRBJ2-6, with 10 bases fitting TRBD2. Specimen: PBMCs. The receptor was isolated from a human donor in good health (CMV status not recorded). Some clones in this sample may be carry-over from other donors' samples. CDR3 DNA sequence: TGTGCCAGCAGGCCCCTAGCGGGAGTTGGGGCCAACGTCCTGACTTTC. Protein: CASRPLAGVGANVLTF. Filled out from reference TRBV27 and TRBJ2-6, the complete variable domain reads EAQVTQNPRYLITVTGKKLTVTCSQNMNHEYMSWYRQDPGLGLRQIYYSMNVEVTDKGDVPEGYKVSRKEKRNFPLILESPSPNQTSLYFCASRPLAGVGANVLTFGAGSRLTVL.